The rows below give T cell receptor beta chains drawn from one sample of a study of cytomegalovirus exposure and HLA in healthy donors. The repertoire was sequenced with immunoSEQ multiplex PCR; TCRdb's copy has only in-frame clones and lacks some. The data show around 98,000 clones, over 60% seen once. The sequencing sample was made of PBMCs. The receptors derive from a human donor in good health. Both conserved end residues are trimmed from each CDR3. The D gene is left open where the match is weak. Size is omitted from some rows. Given values are once, few, many or a class for expanded clones.

cdr3_aa	j_call	d_call	clone_size	v_call
ASSEALRTGGEGTEAF	TRBJ1-1	TRBD1	-	TRBV2
SGGGTPPRYEQY	TRBJ2-7	TRBD2	-	TRBV29-1
ASRTDISFEKLF	TRBJ1-4	-	-	TRBV5-1
ASSASGVSTQY	TRBJ2-3	-	-	TRBV7-2
ASSLVTVPGELF	TRBJ2-2	-	-	TRBV11-3
ASGFFRQGAGGGYT	TRBJ1-2	TRBD1	-	TRBV12-5
ASSYSGANLYGYT	TRBJ1-2	-	-	TRBV6-5
ASSGGTSGGLYGEQY	TRBJ2-7	TRBD2	-	TRBV27
AWGPSGSGNEQF	TRBJ2-1	TRBD2	-	TRBV30
ASSIGSSYNEQF	TRBJ2-1	-	-	TRBV19
ASSERDTLGEQY	TRBJ2-7	-	once	TRBV6-1
ASSFQGGGYT	TRBJ1-2	-	few	TRBV6-6
ASSEGAAGELF	TRBJ2-2	-	-	TRBV6-1
ASGELDSFGYEQY	TRBJ2-7	-	-	TRBV6-5
ASRRGGTSEQF	TRBJ2-1	-	-	TRBV6-5
ASSIRDRVVNEQF	TRBJ2-1	TRBD1	few	TRBV5-4
ASSGYQGGNTEAF	TRBJ1-1	TRBD1	few	TRBV18
ASRGQGQTGELF	TRBJ2-2	-	-	TRBV2
AISEKASGGGSSYEQY	TRBJ2-7	TRBD2	-	TRBV10-3
ASRMTGEETQY	TRBJ2-5	TRBD1	-	TRBV6-1
ASRVTGSNNEQF	TRBJ2-1	TRBD1	-	TRBV27
ASGQPGTAYGYT	TRBJ1-2	TRBD1	few	TRBV12-5
ASSPTGAGNTIY	TRBJ1-3	-	-	TRBV4-2
SVEHLSGRVADTQY	TRBJ2-3	TRBD2	-	TRBV29-1
ASSLDYGGHTDTQY	TRBJ2-3	-	-	TRBV11-2
ASSISPPGLSTGELF	TRBJ2-2	TRBD2	once	TRBV19
ASSHWTLAGGQEGNEQF	TRBJ2-1	TRBD2	-	TRBV5-1
ASSYPRGDYYGYT	TRBJ1-2	-	-	TRBV6-6
ASSVGLGQGYNEQF	TRBJ2-1	TRBD1	-	TRBV9
ATTPRGNTEAF	TRBJ1-1	-	once	TRBV6-1
ASSPLEGNYGYT	TRBJ1-2	-	-	TRBV4-2
ASSRGARGTDTQY	TRBJ2-3	-	few	TRBV6-5
ASSDSAGDTETDTIY	TRBJ1-3	-	-	TRBV25-1
ASSLAGTNEKLF	TRBJ1-4	-	-	TRBV5-1
ASSLDRSGANVLT	TRBJ2-6	-	-	TRBV18
ASSPGIPRNNQPQH	TRBJ1-5	-	-	TRBV5-1
ASSLGGTSGRRGETQY	TRBJ2-5	TRBD2	few	TRBV5-1
ASSITGSNQPQH	TRBJ1-5	-	-	TRBV19
ASRRLAGSGNLF	TRBJ2-1	TRBD2	-	TRBV7-9
ASSSGQGCGYT	TRBJ1-2	-	-	TRBV5-1
ASSVIGGFVDTQY	TRBJ2-3	-	-	TRBV6-1
ATSRDGTGAYTGELF	TRBJ2-2	TRBD1	-	TRBV15
SAQSQETQY	TRBJ2-5	-	-	TRBV20-1
ASSEPSGGQETQY	TRBJ2-5	TRBD2	-	TRBV25-1
ASSPSGYGNTIY	TRBJ1-3	-	-	TRBV18
ASSDPGQGSYEQY	TRBJ2-7	TRBD1	few	TRBV25-1
ASSLGLATGETQY	TRBJ2-5	TRBD2	-	TRBV5-5
ASSGLEMNTEAF	TRBJ1-1	-	-	TRBV18
ASSLDTSGRAVEQF	TRBJ2-1	TRBD2	-	TRBV11-2
ASTLGTGMGYT	TRBJ1-2	TRBD1	-	TRBV5-1
ASSPWDRLDEQY	TRBJ2-7	-	-	TRBV5-5
ASSAGQRPSTNEKLF	TRBJ1-4	-	-	TRBV5-1
ASSHAGFNQPQH	TRBJ1-5	-	-	TRBV4-3
ASSKDRGLSSPLH	TRBJ1-6	-	-	TRBV21-1
ASSPEGQTYEQY	TRBJ2-7	-	-	TRBV7-9